This is a list of T cell receptor beta chains from one sample in a study of graft-versus-host responses after intestinal transplantation. Generated by immunoSEQ multiplex PCR, the TCRdb table keeps only in-frame clones and is missing some. Among tens of thousands of clones listed, around four fifths were seen once. Sequenced here: PBMCs, sampled roughly 1,000 days after transplant. Every receptor here comes from a human patient who received an intestinal transplant, so some T cells may come from the graft donor. CDR3s include the opening cysteine and the closing phenylalanine or tryptophan. D genes are given only for firm matches. Some rows mark clone size as missing; the rest say once, few, many or name a class of expanded clone.

d_call j_call clone_size v_call cdr3_nt cdr3_aa
TRBD1 TRBJ2-7 - TRBV28 TGTGCCAGCAGTTTATCCGGGACAGGGAGGGACGAGCAGTACTTC CASSLSGTGRDEQYF
- TRBJ1-1 few TRBV20-1 TGCAGTGCTAGAGATCTTCGAGCTTTCTTT CSARDLRAFF
TRBD2 TRBJ2-3 - TRBV5-6 TGTGCCAGCAGCTTTATAGCGGGGAATGTTGGTACAGATACGCAGTATTTT CASSFIAGNVGTDTQYF
TRBD2 TRBJ2-1 - TRBV7-9 TGTGCCAGCAGCTCCTTCTTGACTAGCGGGGCGCAGCAGTTCTTC CASSSFLTSGAQQFF
- TRBJ2-6 - TRBV19 TGTGCCAGTAATCAGGGACTTAGCTCTGGGGCCAACGTCCTGACTTTC CASNQGLSSGANVLTF
- TRBJ2-7 - TRBV5-8 TGTGCCAGCAGCCCCCCGCGGGTGGAGCAGTACTTC CASSPPRVEQYF
- TRBJ1-5 - TRBV7-8 TGTGCCAGCAGCTTAGCGCTCGGGTTTAATCAGCCCCAGCATTTT CASSLALGFNQPQHF
- TRBJ1-2 - TRBV14 TGTGCCAGCAGCCCCCTCGGGCAGGGGTCCTATGGCTACACCTTC CASSPLGQGSYGYTF
- TRBJ2-7 few TRBV11-2 TGTGCCAGCAGCTCCCGTATGGAGAGCTCCTACGAGCAGTACTTC CASSSRMESSYEQYF
TRBD1 TRBJ1-2 - TRBV5-4 TGTGCCAGCAGCTTGATAGGTCCCCGGGGGACAGACGGCTACACCTTC CASSLIGPRGTDGYTF
TRBD1 TRBJ1-6 - TRBV28 TGTGCCAGCAGTCCCCAGCAGGGGGCGGCTAGTTCACCCCTCCACTTT CASSPQQGAASSPLHF
TRBD1 TRBJ2-2 once TRBV7-2 TGTGCCAGCAGCGCCACAGGGGCCGCACCCGGGGAGCTGTTTTTT CASSATGAAPGELFF
- TRBJ2-7 - TRBV30 TGTGCCTGGAGTCTCCTAGGGTACGAGCAGTACTTC CAWSLLGYEQYF
- TRBJ2-2 - TRBV6-1 TGTGCCAGCACTCCAACAGGACGGGGCACCGGGGAGCTGTTTTTT CASTPTGRGTGELFF
- TRBJ1-4 - TRBV9 TGTGCCAGCAGCGTAGGTGGGACCCCGAATGAAAAACTGTTTTTT CASSVGGTPNEKLFF
- TRBJ2-2 - TRBV29-1 TGCAGCGTTGAAGTGGGAGGACAGTTTGCCACCGGGGAGCTGTTTTTT CSVEVGGQFATGELFF
TRBD1 TRBJ1-2 - TRBV6-6 TGTGCCAGCAGACCGGGACAGGGGTTGGGCTACACCTTC CASRPGQGLGYTF
- TRBJ1-3 - TRBV7-9 TGTGCCAGCAACCCGGACGGCAACTCTGGAAACACCATATATTTT CASNPDGNSGNTIYF
- TRBJ2-5 - TRBV5-1 TGCGCCAGCAGCTTGGACCCAGGGGATGCGGAGACCCAGTACTTC CASSLDPGDAETQYF
- TRBJ2-5 - TRBV10-1 TGCGCCAGCAGTAGAGCGGCAGCGGAGACCCAGTACTTC CASSRAAAETQYF
- TRBJ1-4 once TRBV2 TGTGCCAGCACGGACAGCTATAATGAAAAACTGTTTTTT CASTDSYNEKLFF
TRBD2 TRBJ2-6 - TRBV27 TGTGCCGCGGGAGACTCTGGGGCCAACGTCCTGACTTTC CAAGDSGANVLTF
- TRBJ2-7 - TRBV29-1 TGCAGCGTTGAAGATCTTCGAGGACAGTCCTACGAGCAGTACTTC CSVEDLRGQSYEQYF
TRBD1 TRBJ2-6 - TRBV9 TGTGCCAGCAGCGTCTCCGGGACAGGGGGAAGCTCTGGGGCCAACGTCCTGACTTTC CASSVSGTGGSSGANVLTF
- TRBJ1-5 few TRBV6-1 TGTGCCAGCCGGAGGCAGACTAGCAATCAGCCCCAGCATTTT CASRRQTSNQPQHF
- TRBJ2-7 - TRBV10-2 TGCGCCAGCAGTGGGTGGCTGAGCTCCTACGAGCAGTACTTC CASSGWLSSYEQYF
- TRBJ2-3 - TRBV6-1 TGTGCCACAGGCGAGGGGGAGACGCAGTATTTT CATGEGETQYF
- TRBJ2-5 - TRBV6-5 TGTGCCAGCAGTTCGAGGGCAGGGGACCGAGAGACCCAGTACTTC CASSSRAGDRETQYF
- TRBJ2-2 - TRBV5-4 TGTGCCAGCAGCTTGGGACCGGGGGCGCAGGAGCTGTTTTTT CASSLGPGAQELFF
- TRBJ2-7 - TRBV10-1 TGCGCCAGCAGGGAACCGACAGAAATGGGCGAGCAGTACTTC CASREPTEMGEQYF
- TRBJ2-7 - TRBV7-8 TGTGCCAGCAGCTTGGGGACTCCAAGCTCCTACGAGCAGTACTTC CASSLGTPSSYEQYF
- TRBJ2-2 - TRBV14 TGTGCCAGCACGCGGCCTAGTGGGGAACCTCGGAGCACCGGGGAGCTGTTTTTT CASTRPSGEPRSTGELFF
- TRBJ1-2 - TRBV6-5 TGTGCCAGCAGTCGGCGGGACGGCCCCCGGGGCTACACCTTC CASSRRDGPRGYTF
- TRBJ2-1 - TRBV5-1 TGCGCCAGCAGCCCGGGACATCTTCCGGCCCCACACAATGAGCAGTTCTTC CASSPGHLPAPHNEQFF
- TRBJ1-1 - TRBV27 TGTGCCAGCAGCTTAAATAAGGGACCGGCGAACACTGAAGCTTTCTTT CASSLNKGPANTEAFF
- TRBJ1-1 - TRBV7-9 TGTGCCAGCAGAGAGACTCTTGCGGACACTGAAGCTTTCTTT CASRETLADTEAFF
- TRBJ1-1 - TRBV9 TGTGCCAGCAGCGCCCGGGGGGGGATGTACACTGAAGCTTTCTTT CASSARGGMYTEAFF
TRBD1 TRBJ2-7 - TRBV30 TGTGCCTGGAGGCCTCCTCAGGGGGCGTGGGAGTACGAGCAGTACTTC CAWRPPQGAWEYEQYF
- TRBJ1-1 once TRBV9 TGTGCCAGCAGCGCTGGTTCCGGCGGATATGCTTTCTTT CASSAGSGGYAFF
- TRBJ1-4 - TRBV4-1 TGCGCCAGCAGCCAAGAAGCATCTCGAGAGAATGAAAAACTGTTTTTT CASSQEASRENEKLFF
- TRBJ1-1 - TRBV12-2 TGTGCCAGCAGACCAGACACGAGCACCACGAACACTGAAGCTTTCTTT CASRPDTSTTNTEAFF
TRBD1 TRBJ2-7 - TRBV4-2 TGTGCCAGCAGCTTAGGGCCCCGACAGGGAAAGGTTGAGCAGTACTTC CASSLGPRQGKVEQYF
- TRBJ1-1 - TRBV7-2 TGTGCCAGCAGCTTATCTGGGACGGCGAACACTGAAGCTTTCTTT CASSLSGTANTEAFF
TRBD1 TRBJ1-4 medium-sized TRBV6-5 TGTGCCAGCAGTTCCACAGGGGGTGAAAAACTGTTTTTT CASSSTGGEKLFF
- TRBJ1-6 - TRBV15 TGTGCCACCAGCAGAGGGGGGACAAGATCACCCCTCCACTTT CATSRGGTRSPLHF
TRBD2 TRBJ2-3 once TRBV6-6 TGTGCCAGTGGAGGGACTAGGACAGATACGCAGTATTTT CASGGTRTDTQYF
- TRBJ2-3 - TRBV19 TGTGCCAGTAGTCTAGGCTATACGCAGTATTTT CASSLGYTQYF
TRBD1 TRBJ1-2 - TRBV7-9 TGTGCCAGCAGCTTAGACAGGGGAGATGGCTACACCTTC CASSLDRGDGYTF
- TRBJ1-3 - TRBV7-9 TGTGCCAGCAGCTCCATAGACAGCTCTGGAAACACCATATATTTT CASSSIDSSGNTIYF
- TRBJ2-5 once TRBV5-1 TGCGCCAGCAAGGCCTCCTTATCAGGGGGGAAAGAGACCCAGTACTTC CASKASLSGGKETQYF
- TRBJ1-4 - TRBV28 TGTGCCAGCAGTTTATCCCGGAACCGAGCAACTAATGAAAAACTGTTTTTT CASSLSRNRATNEKLFF
- TRBJ1-1 - TRBV19 TGTGCCAGTAGTATCGACACTGGGACTGAAGCTTTCTTT CASSIDTGTEAFF